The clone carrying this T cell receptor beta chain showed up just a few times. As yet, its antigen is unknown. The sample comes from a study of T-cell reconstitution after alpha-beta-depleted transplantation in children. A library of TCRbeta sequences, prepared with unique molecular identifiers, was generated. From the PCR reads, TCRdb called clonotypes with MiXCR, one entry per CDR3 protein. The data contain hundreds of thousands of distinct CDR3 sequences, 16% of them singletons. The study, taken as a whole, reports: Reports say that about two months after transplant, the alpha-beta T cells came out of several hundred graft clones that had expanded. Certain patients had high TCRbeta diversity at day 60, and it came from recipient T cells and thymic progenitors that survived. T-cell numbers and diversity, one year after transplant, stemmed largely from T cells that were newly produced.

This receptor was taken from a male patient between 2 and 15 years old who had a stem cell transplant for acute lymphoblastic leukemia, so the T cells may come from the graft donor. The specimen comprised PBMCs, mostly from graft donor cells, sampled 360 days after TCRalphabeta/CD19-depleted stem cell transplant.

The DNA of the CDR3 is TGTGCCAGCAGTGTAGGGTACAACACCGGGGAGCTGTTTTTT. Translating it yields CASSVGYNTGELFF. The genes are TRBV2 and TRBJ2-2; no firm D call. Looked up from germline, CDR1 is SNHLY and CDR2 is FYNNEI. This CDR3 is built from 14 residues. Trimming pared 4 bases from V and 2 bases from J, leaving 8 bases between.